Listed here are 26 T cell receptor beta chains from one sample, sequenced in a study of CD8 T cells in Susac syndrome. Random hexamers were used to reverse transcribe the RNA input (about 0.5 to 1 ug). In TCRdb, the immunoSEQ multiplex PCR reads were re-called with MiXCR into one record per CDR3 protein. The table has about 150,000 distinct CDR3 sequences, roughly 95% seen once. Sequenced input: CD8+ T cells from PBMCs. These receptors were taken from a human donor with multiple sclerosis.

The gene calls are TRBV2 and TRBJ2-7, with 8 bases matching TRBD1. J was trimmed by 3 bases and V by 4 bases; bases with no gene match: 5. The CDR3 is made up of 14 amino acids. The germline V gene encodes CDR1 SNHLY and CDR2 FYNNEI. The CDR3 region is CASSGGQGRYEQYV. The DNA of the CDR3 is TGTGCCAGCAGTGGAGGACAGGGACGCTACGAGCAGTACGTC.

This chain's CDR3 is CASSSPASGLVNQPQHF. DNA of the CDR3: TGTGCCAGCAGTTCCCCGGCCTCAGGGCTAGTTAATCAGCCCCAGCATTTT. V usage is TRBV27 and J usage is TRBJ1-5, with D possibly matching TRBD1 (5 bases). Trimming cost V 4 bases and J 4 bases, with 20 bases left between them. In germline, CDR1 is MNHEY, CDR2 SMNVEV (reference sequence). The CDR3 runs to 17 residues.

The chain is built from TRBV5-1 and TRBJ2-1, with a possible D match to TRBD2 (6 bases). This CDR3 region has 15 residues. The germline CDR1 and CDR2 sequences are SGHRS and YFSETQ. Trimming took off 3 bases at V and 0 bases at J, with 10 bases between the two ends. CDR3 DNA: TGCGCCAGCAGCTGGGACTCTAACTCCTACAATGAGCAGTTCTTC. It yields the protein CASSWDSNSYNEQFF.

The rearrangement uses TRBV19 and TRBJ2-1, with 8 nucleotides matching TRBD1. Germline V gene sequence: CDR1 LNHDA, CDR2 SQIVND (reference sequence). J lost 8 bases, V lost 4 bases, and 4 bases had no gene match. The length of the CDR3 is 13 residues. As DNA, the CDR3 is TGTGCCAGTAGTAAGGCAGGGGGCGATGAGCAGTTCTTC. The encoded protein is CASSKAGGDEQFF.

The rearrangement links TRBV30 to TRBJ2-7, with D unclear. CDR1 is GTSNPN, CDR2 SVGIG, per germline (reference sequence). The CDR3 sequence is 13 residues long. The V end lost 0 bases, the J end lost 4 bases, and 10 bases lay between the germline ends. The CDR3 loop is CAWSVGLGYEQYF. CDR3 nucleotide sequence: TGTGCCTGGAGTGTAGGTTTAGGGTACGAGCAGTACTTC.

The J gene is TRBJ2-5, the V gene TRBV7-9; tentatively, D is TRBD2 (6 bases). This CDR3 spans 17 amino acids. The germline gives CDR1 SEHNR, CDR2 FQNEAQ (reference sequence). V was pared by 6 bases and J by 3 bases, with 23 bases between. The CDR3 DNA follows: TGTGCCAGCAGTTTACTCAGGACTATCCCTGAGGAAGAGACCCAGTACTTC. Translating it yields CASSLLRTIPEEETQYF.

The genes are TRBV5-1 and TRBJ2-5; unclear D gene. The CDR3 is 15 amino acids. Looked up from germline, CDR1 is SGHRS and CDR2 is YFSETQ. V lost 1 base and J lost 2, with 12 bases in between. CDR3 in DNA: TGCGCCAGCAGCTTGCTAAGGACGGATCAAGAGACCCAGTACTTC. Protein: CASSLLRTDQETQYF.

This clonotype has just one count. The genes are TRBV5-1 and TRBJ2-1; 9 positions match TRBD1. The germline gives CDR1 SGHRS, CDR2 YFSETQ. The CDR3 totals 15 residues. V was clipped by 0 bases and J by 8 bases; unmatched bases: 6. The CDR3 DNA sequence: TGCGCCAGCAGCTTGGAGGGACAGGGTTTCGATGAGCAGTTCTTC. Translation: CASSLEGQGFDEQFF. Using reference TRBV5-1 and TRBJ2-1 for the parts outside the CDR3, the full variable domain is KAGVTQTPRYLIKTRGQQVTLSCSPISGHRSVSWYQQTPGQGLQFLFEYFSETQRNKGNFPGRFSGRQFSNSRSEMNVSTLELGDSALYLCASSLEGQGFDEQFFGPGTRLTVL.

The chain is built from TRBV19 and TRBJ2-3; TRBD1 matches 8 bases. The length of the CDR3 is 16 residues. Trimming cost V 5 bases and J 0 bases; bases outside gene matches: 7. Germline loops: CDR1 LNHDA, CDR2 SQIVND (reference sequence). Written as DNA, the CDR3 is TGTGCCAGTAGTCCCTACCAGGGGGCTAGCACAGATACGCAGTATTTT. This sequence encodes CASSPYQGASTDTQYF.

The CDR3 loop is CASSWDSGRQPQHF. Written as DNA, the CDR3 is TGTGCCAGCAGCTGGGACAGCGGTAGGCAGCCCCAGCATTTT. This sequence joins TRBV6-5 and TRBJ1-5; 7 bases are a match to TRBD1. Germline V gene lookup returns CDR1 MNHEY and CDR2 SVGAGI. V shed 6 bases and J 7 bases; nucleotides not matched to a gene: 9. The CDR3 has 14 amino acids.

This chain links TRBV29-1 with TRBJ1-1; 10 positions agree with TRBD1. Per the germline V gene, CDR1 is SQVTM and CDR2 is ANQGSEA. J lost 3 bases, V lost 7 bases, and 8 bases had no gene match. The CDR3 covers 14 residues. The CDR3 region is CSAWGQGFDTEAFF. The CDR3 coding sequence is TGCAGCGCGTGGGGACAGGGGTTTGACACTGAAGCTTTCTTT. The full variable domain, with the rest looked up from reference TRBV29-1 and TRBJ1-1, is SAVISQKPSRDICQRGTSLTIQCQVDSQVTMMFWYRQQPGQSLTLIATANQGSEATYESGFVIDKFPISRPNLTFSTLTVSNMSPEDSSIYLCSAWGQGFDTEAFFGQGTRLTVV.

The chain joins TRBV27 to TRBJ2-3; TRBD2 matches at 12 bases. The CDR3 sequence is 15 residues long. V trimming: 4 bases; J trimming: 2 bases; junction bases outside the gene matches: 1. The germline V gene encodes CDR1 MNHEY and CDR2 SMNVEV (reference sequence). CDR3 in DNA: TGTGCCAGCAGTTGGACTAGCGGGGTCACAGATACGCAGTATTTT. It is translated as CASSWTSGVTDTQYF.

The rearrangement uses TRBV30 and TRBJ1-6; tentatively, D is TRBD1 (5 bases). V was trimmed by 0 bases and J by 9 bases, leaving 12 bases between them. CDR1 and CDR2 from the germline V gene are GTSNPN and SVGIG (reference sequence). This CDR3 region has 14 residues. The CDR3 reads CAWSVLGPRSPLHF. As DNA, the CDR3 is TGTGCCTGGAGTGTTCTGGGGCCCCGTTCACCCCTCCACTTT.

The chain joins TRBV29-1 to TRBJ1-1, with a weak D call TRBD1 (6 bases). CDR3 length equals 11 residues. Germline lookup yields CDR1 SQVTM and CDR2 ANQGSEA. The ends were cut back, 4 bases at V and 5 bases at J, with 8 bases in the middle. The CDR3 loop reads CSVVQGTEAFF. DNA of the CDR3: TGCAGCGTTGTCCAGGGGACTGAAGCTTTCTTT.

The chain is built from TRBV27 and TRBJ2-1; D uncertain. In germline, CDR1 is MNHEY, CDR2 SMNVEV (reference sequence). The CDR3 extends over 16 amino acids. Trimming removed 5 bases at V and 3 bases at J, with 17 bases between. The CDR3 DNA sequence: TGTGCCAGCAGTCCAATACGGGCGGTGGTCTACAATGAGCAGTTCTTC. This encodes CASSPIRAVVYNEQFF.

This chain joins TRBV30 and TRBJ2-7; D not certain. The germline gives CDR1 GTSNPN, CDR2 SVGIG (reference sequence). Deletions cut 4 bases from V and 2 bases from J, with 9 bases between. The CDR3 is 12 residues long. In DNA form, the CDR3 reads TGTGCCTGGACAGACCTAACCTACGAGCAGTACTTC. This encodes CAWTDLTYEQYF.

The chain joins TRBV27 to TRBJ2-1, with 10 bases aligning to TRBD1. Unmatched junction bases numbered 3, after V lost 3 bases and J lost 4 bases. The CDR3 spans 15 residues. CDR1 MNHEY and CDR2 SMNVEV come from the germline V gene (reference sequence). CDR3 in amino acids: CASSFDRGQYNEQFF. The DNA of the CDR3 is TGTGCCAGCAGTTTTGACAGGGGGCAGTACAATGAGCAGTTCTTC.

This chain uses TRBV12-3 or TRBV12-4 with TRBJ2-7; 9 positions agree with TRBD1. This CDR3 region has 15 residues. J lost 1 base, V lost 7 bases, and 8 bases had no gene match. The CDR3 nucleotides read TGTGCCAGCAAGACGACCGGGACAGGGTCCTACGAGCAGTACTTC. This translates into CASKTTGTGSYEQYF.

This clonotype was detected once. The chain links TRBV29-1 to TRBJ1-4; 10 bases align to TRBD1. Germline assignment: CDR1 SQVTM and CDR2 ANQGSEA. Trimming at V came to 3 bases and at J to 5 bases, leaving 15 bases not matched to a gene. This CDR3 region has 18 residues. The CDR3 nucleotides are TGCAGCGTTGACGGAGGGTACGGGACAGGGGCCTTGAATGAAAAACTGTTTTTT. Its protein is CSVDGGYGTGALNEKLFF.

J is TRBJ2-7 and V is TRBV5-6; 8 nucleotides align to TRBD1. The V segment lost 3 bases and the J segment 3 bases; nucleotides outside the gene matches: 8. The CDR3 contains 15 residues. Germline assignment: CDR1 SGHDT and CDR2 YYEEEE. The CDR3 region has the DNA TGTGCCAGCAGCTCCCGACAGGGGTTTCTCTACGAGCAGTACTTC. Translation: CASSSRQGFLYEQYF.

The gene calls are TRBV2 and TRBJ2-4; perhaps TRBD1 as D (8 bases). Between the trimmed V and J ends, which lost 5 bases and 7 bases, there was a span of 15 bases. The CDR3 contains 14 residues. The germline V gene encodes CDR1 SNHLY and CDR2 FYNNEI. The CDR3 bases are TGTGCCAGCAGTTATGACAGGGGAGGGAACATTCAGTACTTC. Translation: CASSYDRGGNIQYF. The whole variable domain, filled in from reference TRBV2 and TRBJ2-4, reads EPEVTQTPSHQVTQMGQEVILRCVPISNHLYFYWYRQILGQKVEFLVSFYNNEISEKSEIFDDQFSVERPDGSNFTLKIRSTKLEDSAMYFCASSYDRGGNIQYFGAGTRLSVL.

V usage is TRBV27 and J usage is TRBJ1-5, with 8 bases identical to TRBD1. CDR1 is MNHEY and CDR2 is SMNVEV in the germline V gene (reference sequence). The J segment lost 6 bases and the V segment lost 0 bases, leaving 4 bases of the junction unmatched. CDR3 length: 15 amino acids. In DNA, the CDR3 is TGTGCCAGCAGTTTATCAGCAGGGGGCGGTCAGCCCCAGCATTTT. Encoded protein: CASSLSAGGGQPQHF.

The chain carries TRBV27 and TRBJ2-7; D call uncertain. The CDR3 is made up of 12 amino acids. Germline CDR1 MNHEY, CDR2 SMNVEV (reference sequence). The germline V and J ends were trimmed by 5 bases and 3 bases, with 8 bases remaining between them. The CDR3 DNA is TGTGCCAGCAGTGCTACGCACTACGAGCAGTACTTC. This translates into CASSATHYEQYF.

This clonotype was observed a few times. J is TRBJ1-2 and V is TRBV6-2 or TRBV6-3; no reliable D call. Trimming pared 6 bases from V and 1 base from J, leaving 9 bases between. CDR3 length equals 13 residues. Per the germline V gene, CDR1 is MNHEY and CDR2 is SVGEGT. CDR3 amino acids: CASSPSDNYGYTF. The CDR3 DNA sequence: TGTGCCAGCAGCCCCAGTGATAACTATGGCTACACCTTC.

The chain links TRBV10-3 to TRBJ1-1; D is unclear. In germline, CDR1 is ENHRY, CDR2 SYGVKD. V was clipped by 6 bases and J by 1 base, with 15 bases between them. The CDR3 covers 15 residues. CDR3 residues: CAIRPPEGKNTEAFF. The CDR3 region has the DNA TGTGCCATCAGACCGCCGGAGGGAAAGAACACTGAAGCTTTCTTT.

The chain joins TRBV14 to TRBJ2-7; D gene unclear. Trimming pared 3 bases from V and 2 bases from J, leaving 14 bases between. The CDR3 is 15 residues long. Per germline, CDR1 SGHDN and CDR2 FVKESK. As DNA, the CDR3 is TGTGCCAGCAGCCACGGATCAGAGATCCCCTACGAGCAGTACTTC. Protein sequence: CASSHGSEIPYEQYF.